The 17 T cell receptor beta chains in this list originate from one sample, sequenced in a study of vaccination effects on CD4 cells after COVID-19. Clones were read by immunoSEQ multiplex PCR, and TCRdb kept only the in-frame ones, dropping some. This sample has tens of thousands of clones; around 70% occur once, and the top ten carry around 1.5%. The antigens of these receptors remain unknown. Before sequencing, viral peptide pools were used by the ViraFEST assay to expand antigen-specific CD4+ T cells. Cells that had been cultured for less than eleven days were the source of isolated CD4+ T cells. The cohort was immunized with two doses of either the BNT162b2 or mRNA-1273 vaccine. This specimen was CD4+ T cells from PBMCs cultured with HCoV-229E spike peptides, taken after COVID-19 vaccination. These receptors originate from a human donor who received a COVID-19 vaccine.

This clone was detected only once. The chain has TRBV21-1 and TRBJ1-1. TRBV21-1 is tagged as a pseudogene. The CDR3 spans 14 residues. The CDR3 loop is CASSALGGSPEAFF. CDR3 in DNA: TGTGCCAGCAGCGCGCTGGGGGGTAGCCCTGAAGCTTTCTTT.

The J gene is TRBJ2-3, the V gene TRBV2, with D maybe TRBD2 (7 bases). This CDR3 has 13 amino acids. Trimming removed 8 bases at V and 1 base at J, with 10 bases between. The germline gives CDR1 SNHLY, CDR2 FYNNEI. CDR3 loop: CASGGGRTDTQYF. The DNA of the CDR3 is TGTGCCAGCGGGGGGGGGCGCACAGATACGCAGTATTTT. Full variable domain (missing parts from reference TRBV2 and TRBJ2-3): EPEVTQTPSHQVTQMGQEVILRCVPISNHLYFYWYRQILGQKVEFLVSFYNNEISEKSEIFDDQFSVERPDGSNFTLKIRSTKLEDSAMYFCASGGGRTDTQYFGPGTRLTVL.

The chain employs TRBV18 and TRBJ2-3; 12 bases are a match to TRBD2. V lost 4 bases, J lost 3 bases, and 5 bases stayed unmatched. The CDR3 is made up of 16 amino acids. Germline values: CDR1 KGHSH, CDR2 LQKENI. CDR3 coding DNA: TGTGCCAGCTCACTCACCACTAGCGGGGGGACAGATACGCAGTATTTT. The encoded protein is CASSLTTSGGTDTQYF. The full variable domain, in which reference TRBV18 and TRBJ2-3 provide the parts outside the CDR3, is NAGVMQNPRHLVRRRGQEARLRCSPMKGHSHVYWYRQLPEEGLKFMVYLQKENIIDESGMPKERFSAEFPKEGPSILRIQQVVRGDSAAYFCASSLTTSGGTDTQYFGPGTRLTVL.

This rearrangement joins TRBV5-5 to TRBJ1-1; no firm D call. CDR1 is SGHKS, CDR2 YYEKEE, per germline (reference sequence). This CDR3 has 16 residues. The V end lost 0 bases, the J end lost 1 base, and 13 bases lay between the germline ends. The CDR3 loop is CASSLGRAPSNTEAFF. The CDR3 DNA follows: TGTGCCAGCAGCTTGGGACGGGCACCATCGAACACTGAAGCTTTCTTT. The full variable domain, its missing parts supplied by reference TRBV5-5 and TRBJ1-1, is DAGVTQSPTHLIKTRGQQVTLRCSPISGHKSVSWYQQVLGQGPQFIFQYYEKEERGRGNFPDRFSARQFPNYSSELNVNALLLGDSALYLCASSLGRAPSNTEAFFGQGTRLTVV.

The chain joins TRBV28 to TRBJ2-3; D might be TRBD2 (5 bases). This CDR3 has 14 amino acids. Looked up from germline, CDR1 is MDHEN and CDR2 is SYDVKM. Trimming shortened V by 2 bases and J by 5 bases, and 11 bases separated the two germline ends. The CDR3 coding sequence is TGTGCCAGCAGTTTAGGAGGTAGTCGAGATACGCAGTATTTT. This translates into CASSLGGSRDTQYF.

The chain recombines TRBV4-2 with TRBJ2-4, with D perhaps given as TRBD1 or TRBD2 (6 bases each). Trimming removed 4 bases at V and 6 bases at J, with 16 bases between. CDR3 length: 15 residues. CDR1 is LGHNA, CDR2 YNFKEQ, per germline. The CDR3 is CASSPSTGGGNIQYF. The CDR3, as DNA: TGTGCCAGCAGCCCATCGACAGGAGGGGGAAACATTCAGTACTTC.

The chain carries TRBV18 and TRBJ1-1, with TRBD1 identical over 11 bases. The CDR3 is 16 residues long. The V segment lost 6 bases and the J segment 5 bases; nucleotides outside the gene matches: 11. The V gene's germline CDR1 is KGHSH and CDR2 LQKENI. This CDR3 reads CASSSGQGALGTEAFF. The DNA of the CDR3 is TGTGCCAGCTCCTCCGGACAGGGGGCGCTGGGAACTGAAGCTTTCTTT.

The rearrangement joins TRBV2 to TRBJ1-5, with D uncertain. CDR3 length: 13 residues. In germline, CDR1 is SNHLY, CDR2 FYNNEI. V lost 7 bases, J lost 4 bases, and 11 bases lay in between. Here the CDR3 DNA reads TGTGCCAGCACGAAGGACCTAAATCAGCCCCAGCATTTT. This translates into CASTKDLNQPQHF.

CDR3 sequence reads: CASSIGGAQMNTEAFF. CDR3 sequence (DNA): TGTGCCAGTAGTATAGGTGGGGCTCAGATGAACACTGAAGCTTTCTTT. The gene calls are TRBV19 and TRBJ1-1, with a tentative D call TRBD1 (5 bases). From germline, CDR1 is LNHDA and CDR2 SQIVND (reference sequence). V lost 1 base and J 0 bases, leaving 12 bases between the germline ends. The CDR3 runs 16 residues.

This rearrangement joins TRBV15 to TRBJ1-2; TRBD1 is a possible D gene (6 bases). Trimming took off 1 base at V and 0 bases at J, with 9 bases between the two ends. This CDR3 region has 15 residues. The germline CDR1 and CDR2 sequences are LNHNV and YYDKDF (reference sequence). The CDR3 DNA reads TGTGCCACCAGCAGAGGGACAGACCCTAACTATGGCTACACCTTC. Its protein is CATSRGTDPNYGYTF.

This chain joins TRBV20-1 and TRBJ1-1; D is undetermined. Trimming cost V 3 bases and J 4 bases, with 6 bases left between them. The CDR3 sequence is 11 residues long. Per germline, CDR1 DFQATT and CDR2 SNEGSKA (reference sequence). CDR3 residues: CSASKGTEAFF. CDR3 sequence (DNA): TGCAGTGCTAGTAAGGGCACTGAAGCTTTCTTT.

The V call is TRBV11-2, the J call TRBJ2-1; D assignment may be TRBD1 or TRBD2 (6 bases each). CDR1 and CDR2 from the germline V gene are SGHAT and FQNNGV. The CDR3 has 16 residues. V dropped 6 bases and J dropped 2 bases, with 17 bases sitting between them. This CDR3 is CASSLLGGGPYNEQFF. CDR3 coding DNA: TGTGCCAGCAGTCTTCTAGGAGGGGGGCCCTACAATGAGCAGTTCTTC.

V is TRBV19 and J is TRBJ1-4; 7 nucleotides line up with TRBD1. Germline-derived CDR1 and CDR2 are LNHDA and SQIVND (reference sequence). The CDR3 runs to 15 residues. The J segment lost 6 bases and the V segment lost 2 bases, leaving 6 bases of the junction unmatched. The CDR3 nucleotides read TGTGCCAGTAGTATAACGAGGGGGCCGGATGAAAAACTGTTTTTT. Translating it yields CASSITRGPDEKLFF. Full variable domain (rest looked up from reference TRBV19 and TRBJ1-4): DGGITQSPKYLFRKEGQNVTLSCEQNLNHDAMYWYRQDPGQGLRLIYYSQIVNDFQKGDIAEGYSVSREKKESFPLTVTSAQKNPTAFYLCASSITRGPDEKLFFGSGTQLSVL.

For the CDR3, the DNA is TGTGCCACCAGTGATCCGCCGGGGGGGGCGGATACGCAGTATTTT. Amino acids: CATSDPPGGADTQYF. The V and J genes are TRBV24-1 and TRBJ2-3, with 8 bases that match TRBD2. Germline V CDR1 and CDR2: KGHDR, SFDVKD. J was trimmed by 6 bases and V by 3 bases; bases with no gene match: 7. This CDR3 is 15 amino acids long.

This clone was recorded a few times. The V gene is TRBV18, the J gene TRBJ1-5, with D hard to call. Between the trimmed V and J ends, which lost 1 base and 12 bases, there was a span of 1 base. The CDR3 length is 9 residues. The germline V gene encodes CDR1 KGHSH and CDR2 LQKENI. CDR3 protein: CASSPLQHF. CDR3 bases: TGTGCCAGCTCACCACTCCAGCATTTT. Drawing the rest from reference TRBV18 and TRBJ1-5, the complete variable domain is NAGVMQNPRHLVRRRGQEARLRCSPMKGHSHVYWYRQLPEEGLKFMVYLQKENIIDESGMPKERFSAEFPKEGPSILRIQQVVRGDSAAYFCASSPLQHFGDGTRLSIL.

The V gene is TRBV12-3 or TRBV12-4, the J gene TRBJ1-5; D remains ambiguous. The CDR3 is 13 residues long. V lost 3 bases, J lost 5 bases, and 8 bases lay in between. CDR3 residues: CASSFDLYQPQHF. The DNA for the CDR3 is TGTGCCAGCAGTTTCGATCTTTATCAGCCCCAGCATTTT.

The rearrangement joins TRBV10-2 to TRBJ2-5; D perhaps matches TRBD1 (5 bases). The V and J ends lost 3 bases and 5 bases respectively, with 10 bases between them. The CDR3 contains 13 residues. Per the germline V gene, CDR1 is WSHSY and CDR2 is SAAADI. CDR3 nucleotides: TGCGCCAGCAGTGATGCCAGGGCGGAGACCCAGTACTTC. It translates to CASSDARAETQYF.